The entry that follows covers one T cell receptor beta chain sequence. This sample was included in a study of T cell changes during pregnancy in multiple sclerosis. The protocol was immunoSEQ multiplex PCR, while the TCRdb copy is restricted to in-frame clones and leaves out a portion. The table lists roughly 80,000 clones, 93% of them singletons. The CDR3 loop spans 16 amino acids. V was clipped by 4 bases and J by 7 bases; unmatched bases: 9. The germline gives CDR1 SGDLS, CDR2 YYNGEE. The receptor comes from a female donor with multiple sclerosis, enrolled in a pregnancy study. The specimen was peripheral blood, collected in the second trimester of pregnancy. The chain has TRBV9 and TRBJ2-7; 15 positions match TRBD2. The CDR3 loop reads CASSSRTSGGAGEQYF. CDR3 sequence (DNA): TGTGCCAGCAGCTCCCGGACTAGCGGGGGGGCGGGGGAGCAGTACTTC.